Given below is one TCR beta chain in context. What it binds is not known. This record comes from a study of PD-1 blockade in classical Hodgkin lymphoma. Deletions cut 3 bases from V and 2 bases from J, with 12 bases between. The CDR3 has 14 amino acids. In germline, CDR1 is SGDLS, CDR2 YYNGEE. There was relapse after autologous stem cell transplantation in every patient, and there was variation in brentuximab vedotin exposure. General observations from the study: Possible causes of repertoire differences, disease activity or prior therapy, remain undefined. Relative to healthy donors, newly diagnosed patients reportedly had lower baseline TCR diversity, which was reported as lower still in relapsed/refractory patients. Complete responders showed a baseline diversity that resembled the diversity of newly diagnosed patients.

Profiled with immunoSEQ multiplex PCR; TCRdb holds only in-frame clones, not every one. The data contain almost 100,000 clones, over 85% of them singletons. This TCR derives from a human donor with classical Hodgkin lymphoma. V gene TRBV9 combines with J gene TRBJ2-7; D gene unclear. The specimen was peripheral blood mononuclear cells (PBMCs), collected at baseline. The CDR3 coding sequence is TGTGCCAGCAGCGCAGCCCTCGGGCCCTACGAGCAGTACTTC. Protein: CASSAALGPYEQYF.